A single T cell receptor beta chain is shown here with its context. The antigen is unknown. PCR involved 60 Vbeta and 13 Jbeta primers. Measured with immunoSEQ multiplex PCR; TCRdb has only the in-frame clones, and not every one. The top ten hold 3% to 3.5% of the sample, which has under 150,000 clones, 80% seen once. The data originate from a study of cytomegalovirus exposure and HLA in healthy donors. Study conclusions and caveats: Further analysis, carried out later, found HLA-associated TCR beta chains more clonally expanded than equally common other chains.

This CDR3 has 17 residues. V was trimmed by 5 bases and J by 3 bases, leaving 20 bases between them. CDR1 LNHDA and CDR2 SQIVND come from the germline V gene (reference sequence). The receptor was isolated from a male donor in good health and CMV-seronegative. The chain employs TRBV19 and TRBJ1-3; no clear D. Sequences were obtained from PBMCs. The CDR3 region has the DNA TGTGCCAGTAGTGTTGAGACTGGTCCGACCTTTGGAAACACCATATATTTT. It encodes CASSVETGPTFGNTIYF.